This T cell receptor beta chain is from a study of blood T cell repertoires in COVID-19. Study-wide background: Samples of COVID-19 (acute and convalescent) were obtained from the United States, Italy and Spain.

TCRdb's copy holds only in-frame clones and misses some; the assay was immunoSEQ multiplex PCR. Of about 210,000 clones in the sample, more than 80% were seen once. Participant ages covered roughly 18 to 89 years across around 22 US areas. In assigning cohorts, the study relied on participant-reported clinical history. Resolution of symptoms, clearance, or two negative PCRs was present in recovered Cohort 3 donors. Trimming left V 1 base short and J 4 bases short, with 14 bases between. The CDR3 contains 15 residues. Germline CDR1 SGHNT, CDR2 YYREEE (reference sequence). The material sequenced was PBMCs or T cells enriched from blood (not recorded which). This receptor was taken from a man between 35 and 55 years old who had recovered from COVID-19. The genes are TRBV5-4 and TRBJ1-2; D gene unclear. CDR3 DNA sequence: TGTGCCAGCAGCTTGAATCGGGTCCCCATCTATGGCTACACCTTC. As protein: CASSLNRVPIYGYTF.